Following are 28 T cell receptor beta chains from one sample sequenced in a study of cytotoxic CD8 clonotypes in ibrutinib-treated CLL. Sequenced by immunoSEQ multiplex PCR; TCRdb stores in-frame clones only, minus some. Of about 97,000 clones in the sample, about 74% were seen once. Sequenced material: PBMCs, taken after 24 months of ibrutinib treatment. The receptor set was obtained from a human donor with chronic lymphocytic leukemia.

This clone was detected only a few times. The V gene is TRBV4-2, the J gene TRBJ1-1, with D unresolved. Germline CDR1 is LGHNA and CDR2 is YNFKEQ. Trimming removed 2 bases at V and 7 bases at J, with 14 bases between. This CDR3 contains 14 residues. The CDR3 DNA is TGTGCCAGCAGCCAAAGGACCTCCCCGGGTGAAGCTTTCTTT. As protein: CASSQRTSPGEAFF.

The V gene is TRBV7-9, the J gene TRBJ2-5, with 7 bases fitting TRBD2. The CDR3 loop spans 15 amino acids. V gave up 5 bases and J gave up 2 bases; unmatched junction bases: 8. Germline V gives CDR1 SEHNR, CDR2 FQNEAQ (reference sequence). CDR3 loop: CASSPWDGRQETQYF. The CDR3 nucleotides read TGTGCCAGCAGCCCCTGGGACGGGAGGCAAGAGACCCAGTACTTC.

The chain employs TRBV5-1 and TRBJ2-7; 7 bases align to TRBD1. Unmatched junction bases numbered 6, after V lost 4 bases and J lost 5 bases. Germline V CDR1 and CDR2: SGHRS, YFSETQ. This CDR3 has 13 residues. This chain's CDR3 is CASSPKGGHEQYF. As DNA, the CDR3 is TGCGCCAGCAGCCCGAAAGGGGGCCACGAGCAGTACTTC.

This clone is a singleton in its sample. The V and J genes are TRBV2 and TRBJ1-5, with D maybe TRBD1 (5 bases). The CDR3 sequence is 15 residues long. Per the germline V gene, CDR1 is SNHLY and CDR2 is FYNNEI. The V end was cut by 4 bases, the J end by 4 bases, with 14 bases between. CDR3 sequence reads: CASSAPPGSNQPQHF. The CDR3 region has the DNA TGTGCCAGCAGTGCCCCCCCAGGGAGTAATCAGCCCCAGCATTTT.

The chain couples TRBV7-9 to TRBJ1-5; 9 bases match TRBD1. V was pared by 5 bases and J by 1 base, with 6 bases of the junction left unmatched. The CDR3 covers 16 residues. Per germline, CDR1 SEHNR and CDR2 FQNEAQ (reference sequence). CDR3 sequence: CASSRTGVGSNQPQHF. The CDR3 nucleotides are TGTGCCAGCAGCAGGACAGGGGTTGGGAGCAATCAGCCCCAGCATTTT.

This chain joins TRBV15 and TRBJ1-1, with D tentatively TRBD1 (5 bases). This CDR3 spans 16 amino acids. Germline loops: CDR1 LNHNV, CDR2 YYDKDF (reference sequence). Trimming removed 1 base at V and 4 bases at J, with 16 bases between. CDR3 bases: TGTGCCACCAGCAGAGGCAGGGTGGCGAGGAGCACTGAAGCTTTCTTT. It encodes CATSRGRVARSTEAFF.

The chain uses TRBV6-1 and TRBJ2-5; D ambiguous. This CDR3 contains 13 residues. Germline lookup yields CDR1 MNHNS and CDR2 SASEGT. Trimming took 9 bases from V and 2 from J, leaving 13 bases between them. The CDR3: CASNQKAQETQYF. In DNA, the CDR3 is TGTGCCAGTAATCAAAAAGCGCAAGAGACCCAGTACTTC.

This clone was seen only a few times. The chain employs TRBV11-1 and TRBJ2-7, with unresolved D. The CDR3 is 13 residues long. V was pared by 1 base and J by 6 bases, with 10 bases between. Germline CDR1 reads SGHAT; CDR2 reads FQDESV (reference sequence). The CDR3 protein is CASSLGAIREQYF. CDR3 bases: TGTGCCAGCAGCTTAGGGGCCATTCGCGAGCAGTACTTC.

The chain joins TRBV18 to TRBJ2-3; D ambiguous. Germline CDR1 KGHSH, CDR2 LQKENI. The CDR3 totals 12 residues. Trimming left V 1 base short and J 6 bases short, with 5 bases between. CDR3 coding DNA: TGTGCCAGCTCACCACGAAGGGATACGCAGTATTTT. Its protein is CASSPRRDTQYF.

V usage is TRBV6-1 and J usage is TRBJ1-5, with 11 bases that match TRBD1. The V gene's germline CDR1 is MNHNS and CDR2 SASEGT. The V and J ends lost 4 bases and 3 bases, in that order; junction bases with no gene match: 2. The CDR3 has 15 residues. The CDR3 nucleotides are TGTGCCAGCAGTGGAGGACAGGGGGCCAATCAGCCCCAGCATTTT. It translates to CASSGGQGANQPQHF.

This sequence joins TRBV7-3 and TRBJ2-3, with TRBD2 matching 8 bases. CDR1 is SGHTA, CDR2 FQGTGA, per germline. The CDR3 length is 16 residues. Trimming cost V 5 bases and J 2 bases; bases outside gene matches: 9. The CDR3 loop reads CASSAGLVSFTDTQYF. In DNA form, the CDR3 reads TGTGCCAGCAGCGCGGGACTAGTGTCTTTCACAGATACGCAGTATTTT.

The V gene is TRBV19, the J gene TRBJ1-5; perhaps TRBD1 as D (5 bases). CDR1 is LNHDA and CDR2 is SQIVND in the germline V gene (reference sequence). Trimming took 6 bases from V and 0 from J, leaving 15 bases between them. The CDR3 length is 16 residues. The CDR3 here is CASSSTWTPSNQPQHF. The DNA for the CDR3 is TGTGCCAGTAGCTCAACCTGGACACCTAGCAATCAGCCCCAGCATTTT.

This clone was recorded a few times. This chain's CDR3 is CASSDSVLGLAAYEQYF. The CDR3 coding sequence is TGTGCCAGCAGTGACTCGGTTCTGGGACTGGCTGCCTACGAGCAGTACTTC. This chain uses TRBV6-4 with TRBJ2-7; D is perhaps TRBD2 (6 bases). CDR3 size: 17 residues. The V end lost 0 bases, the J end lost 2 bases, and 17 bases lay between the germline ends. CDR1 is MRHNA and CDR2 is SNTAGT in the germline V gene.

The rearrangement links TRBV19 to TRBJ1-2; TRBD1 aligns across 7 bases. This CDR3 is 16 amino acids long. CDR1 is LNHDA, CDR2 SQIVND, per germline (reference sequence). With V trimmed by 7 bases and J by 0 bases, 11 bases remained unmatched. This CDR3 is CASTQWDSTSNYGYTF. The CDR3 coding sequence is TGTGCCAGTACGCAATGGGACAGCACTTCTAACTATGGCTACACCTTC.

The V gene is TRBV27, the J gene TRBJ2-5; 9 bases are shared with TRBD1. The germline gives CDR1 MNHEY, CDR2 SMNVEV (reference sequence). The CDR3 is 16 residues long. V shed 6 bases, J shed 9 bases, and the junction held 17 bases outside the gene matches. The CDR3: CASSRTGAFLPQAQYF. For the CDR3, the DNA is TGTGCCAGCAGCCGGACAGGGGCATTTTTACCCCAGGCCCAGTACTTC.

The rearrangement joins TRBV9 to TRBJ2-5; TRBD2 matches 13 bases. The germline CDR1 and CDR2 sequences are SGDLS and YYNGEE. J was trimmed by 4 bases and V by 6 bases; bases with no gene match: 6. The CDR3 has 15 amino acids. CDR3 region: CASTGTSGNGETQYF. CDR3 nucleotides: TGTGCCAGCACCGGGACTAGCGGGAATGGAGAGACCCAGTACTTC.

This clone came up a few times. V usage is TRBV6-6 and J usage is TRBJ2-1; D gene unclear. The CDR3 has 12 residues. V lost 4 bases and J 6 bases, leaving 7 bases between the germline ends. The germline V gene has CDR1 MNHNY and CDR2 SVGAGI (reference sequence). For the CDR3, the DNA is TGTGCCAGCAGTTCCCAGGTCAATGAGCAGTTCTTC. Encoded protein: CASSSQVNEQFF.

V is TRBV6-6 and J is TRBJ2-3; D remains unclear. From germline, CDR1 is MNHNY and CDR2 SVGAGI (reference sequence). This CDR3 contains 12 residues. The V end was cut by 2 bases, the J end by 4 bases, with 4 bases between. The CDR3 loop is CASSYEADTQYF. The DNA for the CDR3 is TGTGCCAGCAGTTACGAAGCAGATACGCAGTATTTT.

The chain links TRBV4-2 to TRBJ2-7; 13 bases map to TRBD2. The V gene end was trimmed by 4 bases and the J gene end by 7 bases; junction bases not matched to a gene: 19. The CDR3 sequence is 19 residues long. Germline CDR1 reads LGHNA; CDR2 reads YNFKEQ. The DNA for the CDR3 is TGTGCCAGCAGCCCCCTTCAGGGACTAGCGGGAAATCAATTGCAGGAGCAGTACTTC. Amino acid sequence: CASSPLQGLAGNQLQEQYF.

This clone has a single count. The V and J genes are TRBV30 and TRBJ1-6; the D gene is possibly TRBD1 (6 bases). CDR3 size: 14 residues. Trimming shortened V by 0 bases and J by 7 bases, and 10 bases separated the two germline ends. Germline assignment: CDR1 GTSNPN and CDR2 SVGIG (reference sequence). For the CDR3, the DNA is TGTGCCTGGAGTGTATATGGACAGAATTCACCCCTCCACTTT. Its protein product is CAWSVYGQNSPLHF.

The rearrangement links TRBV5-1 to TRBJ2-2, with 9 bases identical to TRBD1. The germline CDR1 and CDR2 sequences are SGHRS and YFSETQ. CDR3 length: 16 amino acids. The ends lost 3 bases at V and 2 bases at J; junction bases unmatched: 5. This chain's CDR3 is CASSSWDRENTGELFF. The CDR3 DNA follows: TGCGCCAGCAGCTCCTGGGACAGGGAAAACACCGGGGAGCTGTTTTTT.

J is TRBJ2-1 and V is TRBV9; 9 bases align to TRBD1. Germline loops: CDR1 SGDLS, CDR2 YYNGEE. The CDR3 loop spans 17 amino acids. The trim removed 0 bases at V and 3 bases at J, leaving 7 bases unmatched. CDR3 coding DNA: TGTGCCAGCAGCGTAGGGACCGGGACAGGGCACTACAATGAGCAGTTCTTC. It encodes CASSVGTGTGHYNEQFF.

This rearrangement joins TRBV18 to TRBJ2-2; no reliable D call. Germline assignment: CDR1 KGHSH and CDR2 LQKENI. The length of the CDR3 is 14 residues. V shed 4 bases and J shed 4 bases, with 10 bases lying between them. Written as DNA, the CDR3 is TGTGCCAGCTCACTTGGGCCGATCACCGGGGAGCTGTTTTTT. Amino acids: CASSLGPITGELFF.

The chain employs TRBV4-3 and TRBJ1-3; no reliable D call. CDR1 is LGHNA, CDR2 YSLEER, per germline. CDR3 length: 15 residues. Trimming cost V 0 bases and J 3 bases, with 9 bases left between them. CDR3 loop: CASSQDLGGGNTIYF. The CDR3 DNA is TGCGCCAGCAGCCAAGATCTCGGCGGTGGAAACACCATATATTTT.

This chain links TRBV6-1 with TRBJ1-2; tentatively, D is TRBD1 (5 bases). In germline, CDR1 is MNHNS, CDR2 SASEGT. V gave up 6 bases and J gave up 5 bases, with 19 bases separating them. This CDR3 spans 15 amino acids. CDR3 nucleotides: TGTGCCAGCAGACCATACACCCAGGGAACGTATGGCTACACCTTC. This encodes CASRPYTQGTYGYTF.

This chain links TRBV4-1 with TRBJ2-1, with D maybe TRBD2 (6 bases). Germline-derived CDR1 and CDR2 are MGHRA and YSYEKL. This CDR3 region has 16 residues. The germline V and J ends were trimmed by 3 bases and 4 bases, with 16 bases remaining between them. The CDR3 spells CASSQALLAKYNEQFF. In nucleotides, the CDR3 is TGCGCCAGCAGCCAGGCCCTCCTAGCGAAGTACAATGAGCAGTTCTTC.

This clone counts as medium-sized. The V and J genes are TRBV7-9 and TRBJ2-2; possibly TRBD1 for D (5 bases). The CDR3 length is 14 residues. Trimming pared 0 bases from V and 6 bases from J, leaving 8 bases between. Germline CDR1 and CDR2: SEHNR and FQNEAQ (reference sequence). The CDR3 DNA is TGTGCCAGCAGCTTAGCGGGGCCGTCCGGGGAGCTGTTTTTT. It yields the protein CASSLAGPSGELFF.

The DNA for the CDR3 is TGTGCCAGCAGCCCACCGACAGGGGTCTACGAGCAGTACTTC. Translating it yields CASSPPTGVYEQYF. The J gene is TRBJ2-7, the V gene TRBV5-6, with 8 nucleotides matching TRBD1. In germline, CDR1 is SGHDT, CDR2 YYEEEE. This CDR3 has 14 amino acids. With 4 bases clipped from V and 3 bases from J, the junction kept 6 bases outside the gene matches.